This T cell receptor beta chain derives from a study of CD8 T cells in ankylosing spondylitis. Construction of TCR beta libraries was performed using quantitative 5'-RACE with molecular barcodes. TCRdb reprocessed the 5' RACE reads via MiXCR and lists one record per CDR3 protein. Of approximately 260,000 distinct CDR3 sequences listed, approximately 9% are singletons. The CDR3 is 13 amino acids. The V end was cut by 3 bases, the J end by 7 bases, with 12 bases between. Germline V lookup: CDR1 KGHSH, CDR2 LQKENI. V gene TRBV18 combines with J gene TRBJ2-5; D remains unclear. Material: blood, either unsorted or a sorted T cell fraction (not recorded which). The sequence was obtained from a male donor with ankylosing spondylitis or in good health (not recorded which). In DNA, the CDR3 is TGTGCCAGCTCACCGGAGACGTTGGGGACCCAGTACTTC. Its translation is CASSPETLGTQYF.